These 30 T cell receptor beta chains share one sample of origin, sequenced in a study of control samples from healthy donors and cancer patients. Method: immunoSEQ multiplex PCR; TCRdb's copy keeps in-frame clones and lacks some. The repertoire consists of roughly 70,000 clones, with over 70% occurring once and the leading ten covering 28%. The specimen sequenced was blood. All receptors come from a man in his fifties in good health.

V usage is TRBV10-3 and J usage is TRBJ1-1, with 7 bases matching TRBD1. J was trimmed by 5 bases and V by 4 bases; bases with no gene match: 4. The CDR3 spans 13 residues. From germline, CDR1 is ENHRY and CDR2 SYGVKD. CDR3 sequence (DNA): TGTGCCATCAGTGGACAGGGCAATACTGAAGCTTTCTTT. Its translation is CAISGQGNTEAFF.

The chain couples TRBV19 to TRBJ1-2, with D unresolved. CDR3 size: 13 residues. The V and J ends lost 6 bases and 2 bases respectively, with 10 bases between them. Germline assignment: CDR1 LNHDA and CDR2 SQIVND (reference sequence). The CDR3 nucleotides are TGTGCCAGTAGGAGACGGCCAAACTATGGCTACACCTTC. Encoded protein: CASRRRPNYGYTF.

The rearrangement joins TRBV7-2 to TRBJ1-6; D not resolved. V lost 1 base and J lost 0, with 1 base in between. In germline, CDR1 is SGHTA, CDR2 FQGNSA. The CDR3 runs 14 residues. The DNA for the CDR3 is TGTGCCAGCAGCTTAGGCTCCTATAATTCACCCCTCCACTTT. Protein sequence: CASSLGSYNSPLHF.

This chain uses TRBV7-8 with TRBJ2-5; D gene ambiguous. CDR3 length equals 12 residues. V lost 6 bases and J lost 3, with 8 bases in between. Germline V CDR1 and CDR2: SGHVS, FQNEAQ. This CDR3 reads CASSSIKETQYF. CDR3 in DNA: TGTGCCAGCAGTTCCATCAAAGAGACCCAGTACTTC.

J is TRBJ2-1 and V is TRBV15; 16 bases are a match to TRBD2. The CDR3 extends over 15 amino acids. J was trimmed by 14 bases and V by 4 bases; bases with no gene match: 8. Germline V gene data show CDR1 as LNHNV and CDR2 as YYDKDF (reference sequence). CDR3 sequence (DNA): TGTGCCACCAGCACCGAAACGGGACTAGCGGGAGGGGAGTTCTTC. It is translated as CATSTETGLAGGEFF.

The V call is TRBV5-1, the J call TRBJ2-2; weak D call: TRBD1 (6 bases). V was clipped by 4 bases and J by 6 bases, with 13 bases between them. This CDR3 is 14 amino acids long. The V gene's germline CDR1 is SGHRS and CDR2 YFSETQ. CDR3 DNA: TGCGCCAGCAGCATCTCACAGGGTCCCGGGGAGCTGTTTTTT. Translation: CASSISQGPGELFF.

In this sample, this clone turned up many times. The rearrangement joins TRBV7-6 to TRBJ2-7, with 9 bases aligning to TRBD1. CDR1 is SGHVS, CDR2 FNYEAQ, per germline. This CDR3 is 15 amino acids long. The V segment lost 2 bases and the J segment 0 bases; nucleotides outside the gene matches: 2. As DNA, the CDR3 is TGTGCCAGCAGCTTATCGACAGGGGGCTCCTACGAGCAGTACTTC. Its translation is CASSLSTGGSYEQYF.

This clone was observed many times. The chain combines TRBV29-1 with TRBJ1-2; TRBD1 might be the D (6 bases). The germline gives CDR1 SQVTM, CDR2 ANQGSEA. Trimming cost V 0 bases and J 14 bases, with 13 bases left between them. The CDR3 is 11 amino acids. This CDR3 is CSVEEPGDMTF. The CDR3 bases are TGCAGCGTTGAAGAGCCAGGGGACATGACCTTC.

A note on this clone: The junction departs from the called germline gene at one end, perhaps through a read error. V gene TRBV18 combines with J gene TRBJ2-2; TRBD2 aligns across 7 bases. The CDR3 spans 16 residues. CDR1 is KGHSH, CDR2 LQKENI, per germline. CDR3 coding DNA: TGTGCCAGCTCACCACGGGGGGGGACGAACGCCGGGGAGCTGTTTTTT. This gives the protein CASSPRGGTNAGELFF.

The chain employs TRBV10-1 and TRBJ2-5; D not certain. This CDR3 spans 13 amino acids. Germline CDR1 WNHNN, CDR2 SYGVQD (reference sequence). V lost 2 bases and J 7 bases, leaving 11 bases between the germline ends. CDR3 bases: TGCGCCAGCAGTGAGGAGGCCTCGGGGACCCAGTACTTC. Protein: CASSEEASGTQYF.

The V call is TRBV6-5, the J call TRBJ1-4; D gene ambiguous. The CDR3 loop spans 15 amino acids. Germline V gene sequence: CDR1 MNHEY, CDR2 SVGAGI. Trimming took off 1 base at V and 7 bases at J, with 13 bases between the two ends. The CDR3 DNA is TGTGCCAGCAGTTACTATCGCGGGGTCGGTGAAAAACTGTTTTTT. Protein product: CASSYYRGVGEKLFF.

The rearrangement uses TRBV9 and TRBJ1-2; D is perhaps TRBD1 (5 bases). Germline CDR1 and CDR2: SGDLS and YYNGEE. Trimming pared 1 base from V and 5 bases from J, leaving 12 bases between. The CDR3 spans 14 residues. DNA for the CDR3: TGTGCCAGCAGCGTACCAGGGAGCGTTTATGGCTACACCTTC. It codes for CASSVPGSVYGYTF. Filled out from reference TRBV9 and TRBJ1-2, the complete variable domain reads DSGVTQTPKHLITATGQRVTLRCSPRSGDLSVYWYQQSLDQGLQFLIQYYNGEERAKGNILERFSAQQFPDLHSELNLSSLELGDSALYFCASSVPGSVYGYTFGSGTRLTVV.

The chain carries TRBV30 and TRBJ1-5; D gene ambiguous. CDR1 GTSNPN and CDR2 SVGIG come from the germline V gene (reference sequence). The CDR3 covers 13 residues. This chain's CDR3 is CALSQSGNQPQHF. CDR3 DNA: TGTGCTCTCAGCCAATCCGGCAATCAGCCCCAGCATTTT.

The chain combines TRBV29-1 with TRBJ1-2; D unresolved. Germline V gives CDR1 SQVTM, CDR2 ANQGSEA. The V end lost 5 bases, the J end lost 8 bases, and 9 bases lay between the germline ends. The CDR3 is 10 residues long. The chain's CDR3 is CSVLTGGYTF. In nucleotides, the CDR3 is TGCAGCGTTTTGACTGGAGGCTACACCTTC.

The chain joins TRBV21-1 to TRBJ2-7. TRBV21-1 is reported as a pseudogene. CDR3 size: 16 residues. For the CDR3, the DNA is TGTGCCAGCAGCAGAGTTCAGGGGGAGGGAGCCTACGAGCAGTACTTC. Residues: CASSRVQGEGAYEQYF.

V is TRBV7-9 and J is TRBJ1-2, with 7 bases that match TRBD1. The CDR3 consists of 15 residues. Germline CDR1 and CDR2: SEHNR and FQNEAQ (reference sequence). Trimming took 2 bases from V and 7 from J; bases not matched to a gene: 10. CDR3 DNA: TGTGCCAGCAGCTTAAGTCGGAGACAGGGAGGTGGCTACACCTTC. Translated: CASSLSRRQGGGYTF.

The chain uses TRBV5-1 and TRBJ2-1; TRBD1 aligns across 10 bases. CDR1 is SGHRS and CDR2 is YFSETQ in the germline V gene. Unmatched junction bases numbered 7, after V lost 0 bases and J lost 7 bases. This CDR3 is 16 amino acids long. In DNA form, the CDR3 reads TGCGCCAGCAGCTTGGCCGAGACAGGGGGCTCAAATGAGCAGTTCTTC. This codes for CASSLAETGGSNEQFF.

The V and J genes are TRBV11-2 and TRBJ2-7; 7 nucleotides agree with TRBD1. The V gene end was trimmed by 5 bases and the J gene end by 1 base; junction bases not matched to a gene: 8. This CDR3 spans 15 amino acids. Germline assignment: CDR1 SGHAT and CDR2 FQNNGV. Here the CDR3 DNA reads TGTGCCAGCAGCGAGAGGGGACAGAGATCCTACGAGCAGTACTTC. Translating it yields CASSERGQRSYEQYF.

This clone was picked up one time. The chain recombines TRBV5-6 with TRBJ2-7; 10 bases align to TRBD1. Unmatched junction bases numbered 12, after V lost 2 bases and J lost 4 bases. Germline V lookup: CDR1 SGHDT, CDR2 YYEEEE. This CDR3 contains 17 residues. The CDR3, as DNA: TGTGCCAGCAGCTTCCGGGGGCCGGGACAGGGGATTTACGAGCAGTACTTC. Translation: CASSFRGPGQGIYEQYF.

The chain couples TRBV6-6 to TRBJ2-3; D unresolved. The CDR3 sequence is 13 residues long. The V and J ends lost 2 bases and 2 bases respectively, with 5 bases between them. Germline CDR1 is MNHNY and CDR2 is SVGAGI (reference sequence). The CDR3 loop is CASSYDTTDTQYF. The CDR3 DNA reads TGTGCCAGCAGTTACGACACCACAGATACGCAGTATTTT.

The rearrangement links TRBV25-1 to TRBJ1-1, with D unresolved. The V and J ends lost 2 bases and 2 bases respectively, with 3 bases between them. Germline CDR1 MGHDK, CDR2 SYGVNS. The CDR3 length is 12 residues. The CDR3 sequence is CASSEVNTEAFF. The DNA for the CDR3 is TGTGCCAGCAGTGAAGTTAACACTGAAGCTTTCTTT.

V is TRBV24-1 and J is TRBJ2-6, with TRBD1 matching 11 bases. The CDR3 totals 19 residues. Germline CDR1 reads KGHDR; CDR2 reads SFDVKD. The V gene end was trimmed by 2 bases and the J gene end by 0 bases; junction bases not matched to a gene: 5. The CDR3 DNA follows: TGTGCCACCAGTGATTCAGGGACAGGGGGAAGCTCTGGGGCCAACGTCCTGACTTTC. It specifies CATSDSGTGGSSGANVLTF.

The gene calls are TRBV6-5 and TRBJ1-5; 7 bases map to TRBD1. This CDR3 has 15 residues. Germline V CDR1 and CDR2: MNHEY, SVGAGI. V shed 4 bases, J shed 0 bases, and the junction held 3 bases outside the gene matches. The CDR3 coding sequence is TGTGCCAGCAGTTCCGGGACAGATAGCAATCAGCCCCAGCATTTT. This codes for CASSSGTDSNQPQHF.

CDR3 in amino acids: CASKVAPGVLGGYTF. CDR3 DNA sequence: TGTGCCAGCAAAGTTGCCCCAGGAGTCCTCGGCGGCTACACCTTC. The genes are TRBV27 and TRBJ1-2; D not certain. The CDR3 length is 15 residues. Per germline, CDR1 MNHEY and CDR2 SMNVEV (reference sequence). V was trimmed by 7 bases and J by 8 bases, leaving 23 bases between them.

The chain has TRBV7-9 and TRBJ2-1; 14 nucleotides align to TRBD2. V lost 6 bases, J lost 8 bases, and 3 bases stayed unmatched. CDR3 length: 14 residues. Germline V gene lookup returns CDR1 SEHNR and CDR2 FQNEAQ (reference sequence). This chain's CDR3 is CASRGLAGVHEQFF. CDR3 DNA sequence: TGTGCCAGCAGGGGACTAGCGGGAGTACATGAGCAGTTCTTC.

The V call is TRBV3-1 (or the pseudogene TRBV3-2), the J call TRBJ2-3; 13 bases are a match to TRBD2. This CDR3 has 17 amino acids. J lost 2 bases, V lost 1 base, and 3 bases had no gene match. Per the germline V gene, CDR1 is LGHDT and CDR2 is YNNKEL (reference sequence). CDR3 sequence reads: CASSQGTSGGNTDTQYF. CDR3 nucleotide sequence: TGTGCCAGCAGCCAAGGGACTAGCGGGGGCAACACAGATACGCAGTATTTT.

The chain recombines TRBV15 with TRBJ1-1; D remains ambiguous. Per the germline V gene, CDR1 is LNHNV and CDR2 is YYDKDF (reference sequence). V gave up 0 bases and J gave up 2 bases, with 10 bases separating them. This CDR3 is 15 amino acids long. The CDR3: CATSRDSQRNTEAFF. The CDR3 region has the DNA TGTGCCACCAGCAGAGATAGCCAACGAAACACTGAAGCTTTCTTT.

The J gene is TRBJ2-3, the V gene TRBV30; TRBD1 matches at 7 bases. The ends lost 0 bases at V and 4 bases at J; junction bases unmatched: 10. CDR3 length: 16 amino acids. The germline CDR1 and CDR2 sequences are GTSNPN and SVGIG (reference sequence). DNA for the CDR3: TGTGCCTGGAGTGTAAGAGACAGGGAGACGCCAGATACGCAGTATTTT. Translating gives CAWSVRDRETPDTQYF.

The chain uses TRBV2 and TRBJ1-5; a possible D gene is TRBD1 (5 bases). Trimming took 6 bases from V and 0 from J, leaving 12 bases between them. Per germline, CDR1 SNHLY and CDR2 FYNNEI. This CDR3 has 15 residues. Here the CDR3 reads CASSWGDGSNQPQHF. The CDR3 DNA reads TGTGCCAGCAGCTGGGGGGACGGTAGCAATCAGCCCCAGCATTTT. Full variable domain (rest looked up from reference TRBV2 and TRBJ1-5): EPEVTQTPSHQVTQMGQEVILRCVPISNHLYFYWYRQILGQKVEFLVSFYNNEISEKSEIFDDQFSVERPDGSNFTLKIRSTKLEDSAMYFCASSWGDGSNQPQHFGDGTRLSIL.

The chain links TRBV10-3 to TRBJ2-5; D unclear. The V end lost 10 bases, the J end lost 2 bases, and 14 bases lay between the germline ends. This CDR3 contains 13 residues. CDR1 and CDR2 from the germline V gene are ENHRY and SYGVKD. The CDR3 DNA reads TGTGCCACCTCCATGGGCCCTCAAGAGACCCAGTACTTC. Residues: CATSMGPQETQYF.